Here is one T cell receptor beta chain with its context. Its antigen is not identified. This sample is part of a study of cytomegalovirus exposure and HLA in healthy donors. For the study at large: Caucasian-associated ancestry cluster membership applied to less than 85% of approximately 420 genotyped donors. Whole-study results and caveats: An Asian-associated ancestry cluster reportedly showed fewer N-insertions than the approximately 700-donor mean in a later analysis. The authors considered a cluster of highly shared sequence variants likely to be a sequencing artifact.

Germline V gene sequence: CDR1 SNHLY, CDR2 FYNNEI. This CDR3 has 15 residues. Unmatched junction bases numbered 10, after V lost 7 bases and J lost 6 bases. The PCR made use of 60 Vbeta and 13 Jbeta primers. Sequencing was performed with immunoSEQ multiplex PCR; in TCRdb, only in-frame clones are kept and a portion is missing. The sample has approximately 190,000 clones, approximately 86% seen once. Donors had nominal health at sampling but likely had unrecorded immune exposures. This chain joins TRBV2 and TRBJ2-2; TRBD2 agrees at 8 bases. Sequenced sample: PBMCs. The sequence came from a boy aged 2 to 10 in good health and CMV-seronegative. The CDR3 here is CASINVSGDPGELFF. The CDR3, as DNA: TGTGCCAGCATTAATGTTAGCGGGGACCCCGGGGAGCTGTTTTTT.